This T cell receptor (beta chain) was identified in a study of blood T cell repertoires in COVID-19. Measured with immunoSEQ multiplex PCR; TCRdb has only the in-frame clones, and not every one. The profile shows about 150,000 clones, 87% of them singletons. This CDR3 comprises 17 residues. Per germline, CDR1 SGHTA and CDR2 FQGNSA. V lost 5 bases and J 0 bases, leaving 19 bases between the germline ends. Sequencing used peripheral blood. This TCR was sampled from an older woman with active or convalescent COVID-19. This chain connects TRBV7-2 to TRBJ1-1; D gene uncertain. The CDR3 reads CASSPLSGSAVNTEAFF. For the CDR3, the DNA is TGTGCCAGCAGCCCTCTTTCGGGGAGCGCAGTGAACACTGAAGCTTTCTTT.